This T cell receptor (beta chain) was sequenced for a study of identifying expanded T cells in peripheral blood. Findings and caveats of the study: Technical replicates showed about 1.1 changed clones; two weeks about 16.4; four weeks 19.

Healthy donors had no documented immune events, such as infections, while sampled. Produced via immunoSEQ multiplex PCR; TCRdb's table is partial and in-frame only. The table has 85,000 to 120,000 clones, around 89% seen once; the top ten hold around an eighth. This clone was counted a single time. Its target is not known. The CDR3 consists of 14 residues. Unmatched junction bases numbered 5, after V lost 2 bases and J lost 10 bases. Germline V lookup: CDR1 SGHDN, CDR2 FVKESK. The V and J genes are TRBV14 and TRBJ2-1, with 10 nucleotides matching TRBD2. Sequencing input: blood. The receptor was derived from a person aged 18-70 years in good health. CDR3 residues: CASSQILAGVEQFF. For the CDR3, the DNA is TGTGCCAGCAGCCAAATCCTAGCGGGAGTCGAGCAGTTCTTC.